Shown below are 23 T cell receptor beta chains from a single sample sequenced in a study of blood T cells in healthy people across ages. Through a sample-barcoded 5' primer and a J-beta primer mix, a second PCR was run for 7 to 11 cycles. TCRdb used MiXCR to reprocess the 5' RACE reads, holding one entry per CDR3 protein. The table lists over 750,000 distinct CDR3 sequences, 25% of them singletons. These data were also filed under a second study, of T cells of mothers and their children.

Sequenced sample: blood. Receptor source: a boy younger than 18 in good health.

The V and J genes are TRBV5-6 and TRBJ2-1, with D tentatively TRBD2 (6 bases). Germline V CDR1 and CDR2: SGHDT, YYEEEE. The CDR3 covers 13 residues. Trimming took off 0 bases at V and 10 bases at J, with 11 bases between the two ends. CDR3: CASSLGDSREQFF. CDR3 bases: TGTGCCAGCAGCTTGGGGGACTCGCGCGAGCAGTTCTTC.

Here the CDR3 DNA reads TGTGCCAGCACCCCAGTCGGGGACTCTGGGGCCAACGTCCTGACTTTC. Its protein is CASTPVGDSGANVLTF. V usage is TRBV12-3 or TRBV12-4 and J usage is TRBJ2-6; a weak D match, TRBD2 (5 bases). V gave up 7 bases and J gave up 0 bases, with 13 bases separating them. This CDR3 is built from 16 residues.

CDR3 nucleotide sequence: TGTGCCAGCAGCGTAGGTAGGACAACAGACTCTGGAAACACCATATATTTT. The encoded protein is CASSVGRTTDSGNTIYF. The chain joins TRBV9 to TRBJ1-3, with D maybe TRBD1 (5 bases). The CDR3 spans 17 residues. The germline CDR1 and CDR2 sequences are SGDLS and YYNGEE. The V end lost 0 bases, the J end lost 0 bases, and 13 bases lay between the germline ends.

The V call is TRBV5-5, the J call TRBJ1-4; TRBD1 agrees at 9 bases. V was pared by 7 bases and J by 5 bases, with 6 bases of the junction left unmatched. This CDR3 is built from 14 residues. Germline CDR1 reads SGHKS; CDR2 reads YYEKEE (reference sequence). CDR3 sequence reads: CASWSGQGNEKLFF. CDR3 bases: TGTGCCAGCTGGTCTGGACAGGGGAATGAAAAACTGTTTTTT.

A few counts support this clonotype. The chain joins TRBV11-2 to TRBJ1-3; no firm D call. The CDR3 extends over 14 amino acids. The V end was cut by 6 bases, the J end by 2 bases, with 11 bases between. Germline CDR1 reads SGHAT; CDR2 reads FQNNGV. The CDR3, as DNA: TGTGCCAGCAGGTGGATAAAAACTGGAAACACCATATATTTT. Translation: CASRWIKTGNTIYF. The full variable domain, with the rest looked up from reference TRBV11-2 and TRBJ1-3, is EAGVAQSPRYKIIEKRQSVAFWCNPISGHATLYWYQQILGQGPKLLIQFQNNGVVDDSQLPKDRFSAERLKGVDSTLKIQPAKLEDSAVYLCASRWIKTGNTIYFGEGSWLTVV.

This clonotype was observed a handful of times. The chain employs TRBV12-3 or TRBV12-4 and TRBJ1-5; 9 bases are a match to TRBD1. V was clipped by 6 bases and J by 8 bases; unmatched bases: 5. CDR3 length: 13 amino acids. CDR3 in DNA: TGTGCCAGCAGGGGGACAGGGCCAGAGCCCCAGCATTTT. This gives the protein CASRGTGPEPQHF.

This chain links TRBV29-1 with TRBJ2-1; 11 positions agree with TRBD2. V was pared by 7 bases and J by 6 bases, with 8 bases of the junction left unmatched. The CDR3 runs to 14 residues. Germline V gene lookup returns CDR1 SQVTM and CDR2 ANQGSEA. CDR3 sequence: CSGEISGGGNEQFF. As DNA, the CDR3 is TGCAGCGGGGAAATTAGCGGGGGGGGCAATGAGCAGTTCTTC.

This clonotype has a handful of counts. The rearrangement joins TRBV2 to TRBJ2-3, with D possibly being TRBD2 (5 bases). V gave up 3 bases and J gave up 2 bases, with 12 bases separating them. The length of the CDR3 is 15 residues. Germline V gene lookup returns CDR1 SNHLY and CDR2 FYNNEI. The CDR3 reads CASSESGTLTDTQYF. The CDR3 region has the DNA TGTGCCAGCAGTGAGTCGGGAACGCTCACAGATACGCAGTATTTT.

This clonotype was counted only a few times. The genes are TRBV7-8 and TRBJ1-4; 10 nucleotides align to TRBD1. Per germline, CDR1 SGHVS and CDR2 FQNEAQ. CDR3 length: 16 residues. V dropped 3 bases and J dropped 6; count of bases not matched to a gene: 7. The CDR3 reads CASSFRPGQGYEKLFF. The CDR3, as DNA: TGTGCCAGCAGCTTTCGGCCGGGACAGGGGTATGAAAAACTGTTTTTT.

The V call is TRBV7-3, the J call TRBJ2-2; a possible D gene is TRBD2 (6 bases). The CDR3 has 16 amino acids. V lost 4 bases to trimming and J lost 3 bases, with 15 bases between them. Looked up from germline, CDR1 is SGHTA and CDR2 is FQGTGA. The CDR3 nucleotides read TGTGCCAGCAGCTCCGGCCGGGAGAGGTACACCGGGGAGCTGTTTTTT. As protein: CASSSGRERYTGELFF.

The chain's CDR3 is CASSPAPEGSGEKLFF. DNA of the CDR3: TGTGCCAGCAGCCCCGCCCCAGAGGGGAGTGGGGAAAAACTGTTTTTT. The chain recombines TRBV7-6 with TRBJ1-4, with D possibly being TRBD1 (5 bases). Germline CDR1 reads SGHVS; CDR2 reads FNYEAQ. The V gene lost 5 bases and the J gene lost 8 bases, with 21 bases spanning the gap. The CDR3 spans 16 residues.

The chain links TRBV7-9 to TRBJ1-2, with 10 bases matching TRBD1. The germline V gene encodes CDR1 SEHNR and CDR2 FQNEAQ (reference sequence). This CDR3 has 14 amino acids. Unmatched junction bases numbered 9, after V lost 6 bases and J lost 8 bases. The CDR3 loop reads CASRDTGTGDGYTF. For the CDR3, the DNA is TGTGCCAGCAGGGATACCGGGACAGGGGACGGCTACACCTTC.

This clonotype was counted a few times. J is TRBJ2-5 and V is TRBV20-1, with D perhaps TRBD1 (5 bases). The J call is in doubt because the DNA end fits TRBJ2-1 better. The CDR3 loop spans 15 amino acids. In germline, CDR1 is DFQATT, CDR2 SNEGSKA (reference sequence). The chain's CDR3 is CSARKYGAEYNEQFF. The CDR3 region has the DNA TGCAGTGCTAGGAAGTATGGGGCGGAGTACAATGAGCAGTTCTTC.

This clonotype turned up a few times. The chain is built from TRBV7-9 and TRBJ2-5; unclear D gene. The CDR3 is 16 amino acids. CDR1 and CDR2 from the germline V gene are SEHNR and FQNEAQ (reference sequence). Trimming cost V 1 base and J 5 bases, with 17 bases left between them. The CDR3 spells CASSLVSARTGETQYF. In DNA form, the CDR3 reads TGTGCCAGCAGCTTAGTGTCGGCGAGGACGGGTGAGACCCAGTACTTC. Full variable domain (rest looked up from reference TRBV7-9 and TRBJ2-5): DTGVSQNPRHKITKRGQNVTFRCDPISEHNRLYWYRQTLGQGPEFLTYFQNEAQLEKSRLLSDRFSAERPKGSFSTLEIQRTEQGDSAMYLCASSLVSARTGETQYFGPGTRLLVL.

This chain links TRBV24-1 with TRBJ1-2; no clear D gene. V lost 4 bases to trimming and J lost 7 bases, with 15 bases between them. CDR3 length: 14 amino acids. Germline CDR1 and CDR2: KGHDR and SFDVKD. The CDR3 sequence: CATSEVRVTRGYTF. In DNA, the CDR3 is TGTGCCACCAGTGAAGTCCGGGTTACGCGTGGCTACACCTTC.

The rearrangement joins TRBV5-1 to TRBJ1-4, with D possibly TRBD1 on 5 matching bases. This CDR3 comprises 15 residues. Per the germline V gene, CDR1 is SGHRS and CDR2 is YFSETQ. The V end was cut by 1 base, the J end by 5 bases, with 12 bases between. The CDR3 sequence is CASSLMGWGNEKLFF. As DNA, the CDR3 is TGCGCCAGCAGCTTGATGGGCTGGGGCAATGAAAAACTGTTTTTT.

The sample holds a few counts of this clonotype. The junction shows a germline mismatch at one end, possibly a read error. The chain combines TRBV28 with TRBJ2-2; TRBD2 is a possible D gene (5 bases). This CDR3 has 14 residues. Germline V CDR1 and CDR2: MDHEN, SYDVKM. The CDR3 DNA is TGCGCCAGCAGCCCCCCGGGGAAGGCCGGGGAGCTGTTTTTT. This sequence encodes CASSPPGKAGELFF.

This clonotype was recorded at least ten times. V usage is TRBV12-3 or TRBV12-4 and J usage is TRBJ2-1; TRBD1 agrees at 8 bases. V lost 4 bases and J lost 6; bases outside the gene matches: 5. The CDR3 is 14 residues long. CDR3 amino acids: CASSSRQGRNEQFF. CDR3 nucleotide sequence: TGTGCCAGCAGTTCCCGACAGGGGCGCAATGAGCAGTTCTTC.

In the case of this clonotype: One end of the junction varies from germline; a read error may be responsible. The chain has TRBV20-1 and TRBJ1-2; TRBD1 matches 9 bases. CDR1 and CDR2 from the germline V gene are DFQATT and SNEGSKA (reference sequence). The length of the CDR3 is 15 residues. The CDR3 sequence: CSAFQPGQGNYGYIF. CDR3 bases: TGCAGTGCTTTCCAACCGGGACAGGGAAACTATGGCTACATCTTC.

The sample holds a few counts of this clonotype. The CDR3 sequence is CASSSGTEDEKLFF. CDR3 sequence (DNA): TGTGCCAGCAGCTCCGGAACAGAGGATGAAAAACTGTTTTTT. The V gene is TRBV11-1, the J gene TRBJ1-4; the D is unclear. The length of the CDR3 is 14 residues. Germline CDR1 is SGHAT and CDR2 is FQDESV (reference sequence). Trimming shortened V by 4 bases and J by 6 bases, and 12 bases separated the two germline ends.

The chain links TRBV29-1 to TRBJ2-5; D is uncertain. CDR1 SQVTM and CDR2 ANQGSEA come from the germline V gene. The CDR3 is made up of 12 amino acids. The ends were cut back, 7 bases at V and 2 bases at J, with 11 bases in the middle. CDR3 sequence reads: CSANGGQETQYF. In nucleotides, the CDR3 is TGCAGCGCTAATGGTGGGCAAGAGACCCAGTACTTC.

J is TRBJ2-5 and V is TRBV3-1, with 7 bases lining up with TRBD1. This CDR3 contains 15 residues. Germline V gene sequence: CDR1 LGHDT, CDR2 YNNKEL (reference sequence). V was clipped by 3 bases and J by 2 bases; unmatched bases: 6. The CDR3 loop reads CASSHIRQGQETQYF. The CDR3 DNA reads TGTGCCAGCAGCCACATCCGACAGGGACAAGAGACCCAGTACTTC.

This clonotype has at least ten counts. The chain couples TRBV11-2 to TRBJ2-3; 16 nucleotides line up with TRBD2. Trimming cost V 2 bases and J 5 bases; bases outside gene matches: 10. The CDR3 covers 19 residues. Germline CDR1 is SGHAT and CDR2 is FQNNGV. DNA for the CDR3: TGTGCCAGCAGCTTACATACGGGACTAGCGGGGGGGCCGAGAGATACGCAGTATTTT. It codes for CASSLHTGLAGGPRDTQYF.